Listed here is a single T cell receptor beta chain. Its target is not known. V lost 2 bases and J lost 3, with 14 bases in between. The CDR3 sequence is 15 residues long. Germline V gene lookup returns CDR1 MNHEY and CDR2 SMNVEV (reference sequence). PCR employed 60 Vbeta and 13 Jbeta primers. Sequenced by immunoSEQ multiplex PCR; TCRdb stores in-frame clones only, minus some. The sample includes 95,000 or so clones, about four fifths of them seen just once. The data are from a study of cytomegalovirus exposure and HLA in healthy donors. Findings and limits, study-wide: Among TCR beta chains, those listed as cytomegalovirus-associated numbered 164. Using a false discovery rate of 0.05, a later analysis showed that 16,951 TCR beta sequences were associated with HLA alleles.

Source material: PBMCs. The TCR comes from a woman in her 70s in good health and CMV-seropositive. The gene calls are TRBV27 and TRBJ2-7; a possible D gene is TRBD2 (6 bases). The CDR3 reads CASSLKDGSSYEQYF. The CDR3 DNA sequence: TGTGCCAGCAGTTTAAAAGACGGGAGTAGCTACGAGCAGTACTTC.